This entry lists 27 T cell receptor beta chains sequenced from one sample in a study of cytomegalovirus exposure and HLA in healthy donors (dated by TCRdb to the late 2010s). The library was made by the immunoSEQ multiplex PCR assay. A mixture of 60 forward primers for TCR Vbeta segments and 13 reverse primers for TCR Jbeta segments was used in the multiplex PCR. TCRdb mirrors the immuneACCESS table, restricted to in-frame sequences. Some clones are absent from its copies; in checked studies, under half trace to an unresolved V gene, and the reason for the others is unknown. The sample has 150,000 or so clones on record, about 74% of them singletons. 7.3% of the sample belongs to the ten largest clones. Sequenced sample: PBMCs. Source of these receptors: a male donor in good health and CMV-seronegative.

The chain combines TRBV19 with TRBJ2-1; 7 nucleotides match TRBD2. With 7 bases clipped from V and 6 bases from J, the junction kept 12 bases outside the gene matches. Germline CDR1 LNHDA, CDR2 SQIVND (reference sequence). The CDR3 has 15 amino acids. The CDR3 here is CASTRAGATGNEQFF. In DNA form, the CDR3 reads TGTGCCAGTACAAGGGCGGGAGCAACGGGCAATGAGCAGTTCTTC.

The chain is built from TRBV7-9 and TRBJ2-7, with TRBD1 matching 9 bases. Germline CDR1 and CDR2: SEHNR and FQNEAQ (reference sequence). The CDR3 loop spans 17 amino acids. V dropped 5 bases and J dropped 0; count of bases not matched to a gene: 11. The CDR3 coding sequence is TGTGCCAGCAGCGGGCGGGACAGGGTAACGAGCTCCTACGAGCAGTACTTC. Translation gives CASSGRDRVTSSYEQYF.

V gene TRBV28 combines with J gene TRBJ2-2; D unresolved. Trimming stripped 1 base from V and 8 bases from J, with 8 bases between. CDR1 and CDR2 from the germline V gene are MDHEN and SYDVKM. The CDR3 covers 13 residues. The CDR3 coding sequence is TGTGCCAGCAGTTTATCGGTCATAGGGGAGCTGTTTTTT. This encodes CASSLSVIGELFF.

This rearrangement joins TRBV21-1 to TRBJ2-6; TRBD1, as called in the table, went unchecked against the DNA. TRBV21-1 is labeled a pseudogene. CDR3 length: 17 amino acids. The CDR3 sequence is CASSPRTGCSGANVLTF. CDR3 nucleotides: TGTGCCAGCAGCCCCCGGACAGGTTGCTCTGGGGCCAACGTCCTGACTTTC.

The rearrangement joins TRBV6-6 to TRBJ2-7; D ambiguous. The V end was cut by 4 bases, the J end by 6 bases, with 16 bases between. This CDR3 has 14 residues. The germline V gene encodes CDR1 MNHNY and CDR2 SVGAGI (reference sequence). The DNA of the CDR3 is TGTGCCAGCAGTTTGAATCAAAGCCCCGGCGAGCAGTACTTC. It codes for CASSLNQSPGEQYF.

The chain employs TRBV7-3 and TRBJ2-7, with D tentatively TRBD1 (6 bases). Germline CDR1 SGHTA, CDR2 FQGTGA. CDR3 size: 14 residues. Trimming pared 2 bases from V and 2 bases from J, leaving 10 bases between. CDR3 amino acids: CASSLDGQTYEQYF. Here the CDR3 DNA reads TGTGCCAGCAGCTTAGACGGACAGACCTACGAGCAGTACTTC.

The chain couples TRBV6-5 to TRBJ2-4, with 11 bases aligning to TRBD1. Germline V gene sequence: CDR1 MNHEY, CDR2 SVGAGI. J lost 16 bases, V lost 5 bases, and 10 bases had no gene match. There are 13 residues in the CDR3. CDR3 residues: CASSGDRGNALYF. CDR3 DNA: TGTGCCAGCAGTGGGGACAGGGGGAATGCCCTTTACTTC.

This rearrangement joins TRBV6-1 to TRBJ1-6, with D unclear. The CDR3 spans 15 residues. V lost 2 bases and J lost 7, with 12 bases in between. CDR1 MNHNS and CDR2 SASEGT come from the germline V gene. This CDR3 is CASSELRDYNSPLHF. The CDR3 bases are TGTGCCAGCAGTGAACTGAGGGATTACAATTCACCCCTCCACTTT.

The chain joins TRBV28 to TRBJ2-6; 8 bases are a match to TRBD1. With 6 bases clipped from V and 0 bases from J, the junction kept 7 bases outside the gene matches. Per germline, CDR1 MDHEN and CDR2 SYDVKM. The CDR3 is made up of 17 amino acids. The CDR3 DNA follows: TGTGCCAGCAGCTTGACAGGGGTTGGCTCTGGGGCCAACGTCCTGACTTTC. It translates to CASSLTGVGSGANVLTF.

The chain joins TRBV7-9 to TRBJ2-5; D is possibly TRBD1 (5 bases). Trimming stripped 5 bases from V and 7 bases from J, with 8 bases between. CDR1 is SEHNR and CDR2 is FQNEAQ in the germline V gene (reference sequence). The CDR3 length is 11 residues. CDR3 residues: CASSGQGTQYF. Written as DNA, the CDR3 is TGTGCCAGCAGCGGTCAGGGGACCCAGTACTTC.

The chain recombines TRBV28 with TRBJ1-3; weak D call: TRBD1 (6 bases). Germline-derived CDR1 and CDR2 are MDHEN and SYDVKM. The V end lost 6 bases, the J end lost 5 bases, and 23 bases lay between the germline ends. This CDR3 region has 17 residues. The CDR3 region has the DNA TGTGCCAGCAGGATGCGAGGACAGACGGAAACGAGAAACACCATATATTTT. Encoded protein: CASRMRGQTETRNTIYF.

This clone came up a few times. The rearrangement uses TRBV5-5 and TRBJ2-7, with 9 bases aligning to TRBD1. CDR3 length equals 15 residues. J lost 6 bases, V lost 4 bases, and 11 bases had no gene match. Looked up from germline, CDR1 is SGHKS and CDR2 is YYEKEE (reference sequence). Written as DNA, the CDR3 is TGTGCCAGCAGCACCATCGGACAGGGGCTCGCCGAGCAGTACTTC. As protein: CASSTIGQGLAEQYF.

This chain connects TRBV29-1 to TRBJ2-1, with TRBD2 identical over 14 bases. CDR3 length: 15 amino acids. V lost 2 bases, J lost 6 bases, and 3 bases stayed unmatched. Per the germline V gene, CDR1 is SQVTM and CDR2 is ANQGSEA. The CDR3: CSVEKGTSGSNEQFF. The CDR3 DNA is TGCAGCGTTGAAAAAGGGACTAGCGGGAGCAATGAGCAGTTCTTC.

The chain couples TRBV7-2 to TRBJ2-7; 7 bases align to TRBD2. The CDR3 loop spans 15 amino acids. Unmatched junction bases numbered 11, after V lost 4 bases and J lost 5 bases. Germline CDR1 SGHTA, CDR2 FQGNSA. CDR3 DNA: TGTGCCAGCAGCTCCCTTAGCGGGCTGGGTGACGAGCAGTACTTC. This encodes CASSSLSGLGDEQYF.

Concerning this clone: Other DNA sequences from this sample encode an identical CDR3 as well. This rearrangement joins TRBV7-9 to TRBJ2-7; possibly TRBD1 for D (5 bases). CDR1 is SEHNR and CDR2 is FQNEAQ in the germline V gene (reference sequence). The CDR3 has 13 residues. With 3 bases removed from V and 5 bases from J, the gap between germline ends came to 11 bases. DNA for the CDR3: TGTGCCAGCAGCTTGCCAGGGTTCCACGAGCAGTACTTC. As protein: CASSLPGFHEQYF. Based on the CDR3 plus reference TRBV7-9 and TRBJ2-7, the full variable domain is DTGVSQNPRHKITKRGQNVTFRCDPISEHNRLYWYRQTLGQGPEFLTYFQNEAQLEKSRLLSDRFSAERPKGSFSTLEIQRTEQGDSAMYLCASSLPGFHEQYFGPGTRLTVT.

This chain links TRBV18 with TRBJ1-5; perhaps TRBD1 as D (6 bases). Germline V gene data show CDR1 as KGHSH and CDR2 as LQKENI. V was shortened by 2 bases and J by 6 bases, with 11 bases between the two germline ends. The CDR3 totals 14 residues. The CDR3: CASSPGAGVQPQHF. CDR3 DNA: TGTGCCAGCTCACCAGGGGCAGGGGTTCAGCCCCAGCATTTT.

The chain uses TRBV19 and TRBJ2-5; D unresolved. Germline CDR1 is LNHDA and CDR2 is SQIVND (reference sequence). This CDR3 is built from 16 residues. Trimming left V 6 bases short and J 3 bases short, with 20 bases between. DNA of the CDR3: TGTGCCAGTAGCCCCGCGGTAGGTGGGTATGAAGAGACCCAGTACTTC. Amino acid sequence: CASSPAVGGYEETQYF.

CDR3 sequence reads: CASSEEGGGTGVHEQYF. In nucleotides, the CDR3 is TGTGCCAGCAGTGAAGAGGGGGGCGGGACAGGGGTACACGAGCAGTACTTC. The V call is TRBV2, the J call TRBJ2-7, with 10 nucleotides matching TRBD1. The CDR3 runs 17 residues. The V segment lost 1 base and the J segment 5 bases; nucleotides outside the gene matches: 11. Per germline, CDR1 SNHLY and CDR2 FYNNEI. Based on the CDR3 plus reference TRBV2 and TRBJ2-7, the full variable domain is EPEVTQTPSHQVTQMGQEVILRCVPISNHLYFYWYRQILGQKVEFLVSFYNNEISEKSEIFDDQFSVERPDGSNFTLKIRSTKLEDSAMYFCASSEEGGGTGVHEQYFGPGTRLTVT.

The V call is TRBV14, the J call TRBJ1-6; 7 bases are a match to TRBD1. V shed 2 bases and J 7 bases; nucleotides not matched to a gene: 2. Germline V gene data show CDR1 as SGHDN and CDR2 as FVKESK. CDR3 length equals 14 residues. The CDR3 loop reads CASSQRGRNSPLHF. The CDR3 bases are TGTGCCAGCAGCCAAAGGGGGCGGAATTCACCCCTCCACTTT.

The chain joins TRBV5-1 to TRBJ1-6; D uncertain. The V and J ends lost 2 bases and 7 bases respectively, with 4 bases between them. Germline V gene data show CDR1 as SGHRS and CDR2 as YFSETQ. There are 12 residues in the CDR3. This CDR3 reads CASSFENSPLHF. The CDR3 DNA reads as TGCGCCAGCAGCTTTGAGAATTCACCCCTCCACTTT. The entire variable domain, with the rest obtained from reference TRBV5-1 and TRBJ1-6, is as follows: KAGVTQTPRYLIKTRGQQVTLSCSPISGHRSVSWYQQTPGQGLQFLFEYFSETQRNKGNFPGRFSGRQFSNSRSEMNVSTLELGDSALYLCASSFENSPLHFGNGTRLTVT.

The chain combines TRBV28 with TRBJ1-1; D gene ambiguous. With 6 bases removed from V and 10 bases from J, the gap between germline ends came to 12 bases. The germline V gene encodes CDR1 MDHEN and CDR2 SYDVKM. The CDR3 loop spans 11 amino acids. CDR3 protein: CASRSRLGAFF. The CDR3 DNA reads as TGTGCCAGCAGATCGAGGCTCGGAGCTTTCTTT. Full variable domain (outside the CDR3, taken from reference TRBV28 and TRBJ1-1): DVKVTQSSRYLVKRTGEKVFLECVQDMDHENMFWYRQDPGLGLRLIYFSYDVKMKEKGDIPEGYSVSREKKERFSLILESASTNQTSMYLCASRSRLGAFFGQGTRLTVV.

CDR3 residues: CASSLGTSSNQPQHF. The DNA for the CDR3 is TGTGCCAGCAGCTTGGGAACTTCTAGCAATCAGCCCCAGCATTTT. The rearrangement uses TRBV5-8 and TRBJ1-5; D not certain. CDR3 length: 15 residues. The germline CDR1 and CDR2 sequences are SGHTS and YDEGEE. With 0 bases removed from V and 0 bases from J, the gap between germline ends came to 7 bases.

This chain connects TRBV7-2 to TRBJ2-3, with 10 bases matching TRBD1. There are 16 residues in the CDR3. The germline V gene encodes CDR1 SGHTA and CDR2 FQGNSA. V was pared by 3 bases and J by 4 bases, with 7 bases of the junction left unmatched. CDR3 protein: CASSFLGGTGADTQYF. CDR3 coding DNA: TGTGCCAGCAGCTTCCTGGGAGGGACAGGGGCAGATACGCAGTATTTT.

The chain joins TRBV7-6 to TRBJ2-5; TRBD2 matches 9 bases. Germline lookup yields CDR1 SGHVS and CDR2 FNYEAQ. The trim removed 2 bases at V and 1 base at J, leaving 2 bases unmatched. The CDR3 extends over 15 amino acids. This CDR3 is CASSLRRGGQETQYF. The CDR3 region has the DNA TGTGCCAGCAGCTTAAGGCGGGGGGGCCAAGAGACCCAGTACTTC.

This clone has only one observation. The chain links TRBV7-6 to TRBJ2-3; D call uncertain. The CDR3 is 13 amino acids. With 3 bases removed from V and 2 bases from J, the gap between germline ends came to 6 bases. Per the germline V gene, CDR1 is SGHVS and CDR2 is FNYEAQ. The CDR3 DNA sequence: TGTGCCAGCAGCTTTCCTTACACAGATACGCAGTATTTT. It yields the protein CASSFPYTDTQYF. The full variable domain, in which reference TRBV7-6 and TRBJ2-3 provide the parts outside the CDR3, is GAGVSQSPRYKVTKRGQDVALRCDPISGHVSLYWYRQALGQGPEFLTYFNYEAQQDKSGLPNDRFSAERPEGSISTLTIQRTEQRDSAMYRCASSFPYTDTQYFGPGTRLTVL.

This chain links TRBV28 with TRBJ2-5; maybe TRBD2 (5 bases). This CDR3 has 14 residues. Deletions cut 6 bases from V and 0 bases from J, with 11 bases between. The germline gives CDR1 MDHEN, CDR2 SYDVKM. As DNA, the CDR3 is TGTGCCAGCAGAGGGATGAGGGACCAAGAGACCCAGTACTTC. Protein sequence: CASRGMRDQETQYF. Full variable domain (rest looked up from reference TRBV28 and TRBJ2-5): DVKVTQSSRYLVKRTGEKVFLECVQDMDHENMFWYRQDPGLGLRLIYFSYDVKMKEKGDIPEGYSVSREKKERFSLILESASTNQTSMYLCASRGMRDQETQYFGPGTRLLVL.

In its sample, this clone was seen once. V usage is TRBV7-9 and J usage is TRBJ2-1; D may be TRBD1 (6 bases). Trimming took 1 base from V and 4 from J, leaving 14 bases between them. The CDR3 extends over 16 amino acids. In germline, CDR1 is SEHNR, CDR2 FQNEAQ (reference sequence). The CDR3 DNA follows: TGTGCCAGCAGCTTAGGATCACCTGGGACATACAATGAGCAGTTCTTC. Translating gives CASSLGSPGTYNEQFF.